This entry lists 13 T cell receptor beta chains sequenced from one sample in a study of Graves' ophthalmopathy and Graves' hyperthyroidism. The study amplified TCR beta CDR3 regions using RNA transcripts. Second-round multiplex PCR followed a first-round RT-PCR using HTBI primers. One entry per CDR3 protein, called by TCRdb with MiXCR from the multiplex PCR reads. Among 900,000 to 1,200,000 distinct CDR3 sequences, about 38% were seen once, and the ten largest hold around 10%. The sample comprised peripheral blood or thyroid tissue (not recorded which). The source of these receptors is an adult man with Graves' hyperthyroidism.

The chain links TRBV10-3 to TRBJ2-5, with 8 bases fitting TRBD2. The CDR3 covers 15 residues. Germline V gene lookup returns CDR1 ENHRY and CDR2 SYGVKD. V lost 10 bases and J lost 7; bases outside the gene matches: 17. This CDR3 reads CATSLEAGVGVTQYF. CDR3 nucleotide sequence: TGTGCCACTTCCCTGGAAGCGGGAGTTGGAGTGACCCAGTACTTC.

The sample holds many counts of this clonotype. The CDR3, as DNA: TGTGCCATCAGTGCAATAGGGTCTGGCTACACCTTC. It translates to CAISAIGSGYTF. This chain uses TRBV10-3 with TRBJ1-2; D is ambiguous. Germline CDR1 ENHRY, CDR2 SYGVKD. This CDR3 is built from 12 residues. The germline V and J ends were trimmed by 4 bases and 7 bases, with 10 bases remaining between them.

In its sample, this clonotype was seen once. A clone one base away is much larger, so this may be a read error. This sequence joins TRBV10-2 and TRBJ1-2, with 7 bases that match TRBD1. Germline lookup yields CDR1 WSHSY and CDR2 SAAADI. J gave up 1 base and V 2 bases, and 4 bases lay outside the gene matches. This CDR3 contains 15 residues. CDR3 sequence: CASSEPDRINYGYTF. CDR3 nucleotides: TGCGCCAGCAGTGAGCCGGACAGGATTAACTATGGCTACACCTTC.

In its sample, this clonotype was seen a few times. The rearrangement links TRBV29-1 to TRBJ2-7, with D tentatively TRBD1 or TRBD2 (5 bases each). V shed 6 bases and J shed 2 bases, with 17 bases lying between them. The CDR3 runs 14 residues. Germline-derived CDR1 and CDR2 are SQVTM and ANQGSEA. CDR3 sequence (DNA): TGCAGCGTCGAACCGGGACGAGGGACCTACGAGCAGTACTTC. It yields the protein CSVEPGRGTYEQYF.

This clonotype was detected only once. V is TRBV10-1 and J is TRBJ2-5; 9 bases align to TRBD2. This CDR3 is built from 15 residues. Germline lookup yields CDR1 WNHNN and CDR2 SYGVQD (reference sequence). With 6 bases clipped from V and 1 base from J, the junction kept 6 bases outside the gene matches. The CDR3: CASSTAGGGQETQYF. The CDR3 DNA follows: TGCGCCAGCAGCACAGCGGGGGGTGGCCAAGAGACCCAGTACTTC.

This clonotype occurred many times. The chain couples TRBV14 to TRBJ2-7; no definite D call. V dropped 4 bases and J dropped 9 bases, with 16 bases sitting between them. Germline loops: CDR1 SGHDN, CDR2 FVKESK. CDR3 length: 13 residues. The CDR3 protein is CASSLGPVVGQYF. In DNA form, the CDR3 reads TGTGCCAGCAGCCTAGGACCGGTCGTCGGGCAGTACTTC.

This clonotype was detected many times. V is TRBV9 and J is TRBJ2-7; D not resolved. The germline CDR1 and CDR2 sequences are SGDLS and YYNGEE. There are 14 residues in the CDR3. Trimming took 0 bases from V and 1 from J, leaving 8 bases between them. CDR3 region: CASSVASESYEQYF. The CDR3 region has the DNA TGTGCCAGCAGCGTAGCATCAGAATCCTACGAGCAGTACTTC.

This clonotype was picked up a small number of times. This chain links TRBV29-1 with TRBJ2-5; TRBD1 aligns across 8 bases. V lost 7 bases to trimming and J lost 5 bases; unmatched junction nucleotides: 9. There are 13 residues in the CDR3. CDR1 is SQVTM, CDR2 ANQGSEA, per germline. CDR3 nucleotides: TGCAGCGCCATGGTGGACAGGGATGAGACCCAGTACTTC. This sequence encodes CSAMVDRDETQYF.

A few counts support this clonotype. Written as DNA, the CDR3 is TGTGCCAGCAGAGGACAGGGAGCCGGCTACGAGCAGTACTTC. Translation: CASRGQGAGYEQYF. The V call is TRBV12-3 or TRBV12-4, the J call TRBJ2-7; 8 bases are a match to TRBD1. CDR3 length equals 14 residues. Trimming took 6 bases from V and 3 from J; bases not matched to a gene: 7.

This clonotype came up many times. The rearrangement links TRBV7-9 to TRBJ2-7; 9 positions agree with TRBD1. Germline lookup yields CDR1 SEHNR and CDR2 FQNEAQ (reference sequence). CDR3 size: 15 residues. V lost 5 bases and J lost 2; bases outside the gene matches: 7. The CDR3 region is CASSQTTGGPYEQYF. DNA of the CDR3: TGTGCCAGCAGCCAGACGACAGGGGGGCCCTACGAGCAGTACTTC.

The V gene is TRBV7-3, the J gene TRBJ2-7; D is unclear. The tail of the sequence fits TRBJ2-5 better, so the J call may be wrong. Germline V lookup: CDR1 SGHTA, CDR2 FQGTGA. This CDR3 contains 13 residues. CDR3 protein: CASSLTVGGTQYF. The CDR3, as DNA: TGTGCCAGCAGCTTAACAGTGGGTGGGACCCAGTACTTC.

This clonotype was found many times. This chain uses TRBV9 with TRBJ2-2, with 9 positions matching TRBD1. The CDR3 has 16 residues. Trimming took 3 bases from V and 1 from J; bases not matched to a gene: 4. Germline lookup yields CDR1 SGDLS and CDR2 YYNGEE. The CDR3 here is CASSATGGWNTGELFF. The CDR3 DNA sequence: TGTGCCAGCAGCGCGACAGGGGGGTGGAACACCGGGGAGCTGTTTTTT.

This clonotype has a handful of counts. The chain couples TRBV25-1 to TRBJ1-6; no clear D. Germline lookup yields CDR1 MGHDK and CDR2 SYGVNS. CDR3 length equals 13 residues. The V gene lost 3 bases and the J gene lost 8 bases, with 8 bases spanning the gap. The CDR3: CASSDLFDSPLHF. CDR3 DNA sequence: TGTGCCAGCAGTGACCTATTTGATTCACCCCTCCACTTT.